This TCR beta chain was sequenced for a study of glioma-infiltrating T cells after dendritic cell vaccination. Whole-study findings and limits: No direct clonality-survival link was found; a diverse polyclonal response may matter.

The V segment lost 4 bases and the J segment 3 bases; nucleotides outside the gene matches: 4. This CDR3 has 14 amino acids. Germline assignment: CDR1 SEHNR and CDR2 FQNEAQ (reference sequence). Time point in this sample: after dendritic cell vaccination, including at tumor progression/relapse. Fresh-frozen tumor tissue and more than two years of survival data were available for all. TCRB CDR3 was amplified from 2 ug genomic DNA or less. The PCR used 60 V beta and 13 J beta primers. Sequencing was performed with immunoSEQ multiplex PCR; in TCRdb, only in-frame clones are kept and a portion is missing. The top ten clones hold around 7% of a sample with tens of thousands of clones, around four fifths of them seen once. Concerning this clone itself: The antigen is undetermined.

The sequences come from blood, collected after dendritic cell vaccination. This rearrangement joins TRBV7-9 to TRBJ2-7; 9 nucleotides line up with TRBD1. This TCR came from a human donor with glioblastoma. Here the CDR3 reads CASSSNRGLYEQYF. Here the CDR3 DNA reads TGTGCCAGCAGCTCCAACAGGGGGCTCTACGAGCAGTACTTC.